This TCR beta chain derives from a study of B cell selection in AIRE deficiency. Profiled with immunoSEQ multiplex PCR; TCRdb holds only in-frame clones, not every one. The table shows about 23,000 clones, with 97% occurring only once. CD4+CD127+ cells were sorted as the conventional CD4 T cells. The receptor's source is a human donor with AIRE deficiency. Sample: conventional CD4+ T cells sorted from PBMCs.

The CDR3 spells CASSKYNPRDRAAGYTF. Here the CDR3 DNA reads TGTGCCAGCAGTAAATACAACCCCCGGGACAGGGCGGCTGGCTACACCTTC. The genes are TRBV28 and TRBJ1-2; 9 nucleotides match TRBD1. This CDR3 comprises 17 residues. Germline V gene data show CDR1 as MDHEN and CDR2 as SYDVKM. Unmatched junction bases numbered 17, after V lost 5 bases and J lost 7 bases.